The 16 T cell receptor beta chains below were found in one sample sequenced in a study of cytomegalovirus exposure and HLA in healthy donors. Primers: 60 Vbeta forward and 13 Jbeta reverse. Generated by immunoSEQ multiplex PCR, the TCRdb table keeps only in-frame clones and is missing some. The sample spans 45,000 to 70,000 clones; the ten largest clones claim over 9%. Material for sequencing was PBMCs. Receptors originate from a woman under 40 in good health and CMV-seropositive.

V and J are TRBV11-2 and TRBJ2-7; TRBD2 aligns across 7 bases. The junction had 14 bases not matched to a gene; V was cut back by 6 bases and J by 9 bases. The CDR3 extends over 14 amino acids. Germline V gene lookup returns CDR1 SGHAT and CDR2 FQNNGV. CDR3 coding DNA: TGTGCCAGCAGGACGGGGGGTACCAACGGCGGGCAGTACTTC. Its protein is CASRTGGTNGGQYF.

V is TRBV5-4 and J is TRBJ1-5, with TRBD1 identical over 9 bases. V was pared by 4 bases and J by 0 bases, with 14 bases of the junction left unmatched. Germline V gene sequence: CDR1 SGHNT, CDR2 YYREEE (reference sequence). CDR3 size: 19 residues. For the CDR3, the DNA is TGTGCCAGCAGCCCCCGTCCGTTTGGGACAGGGAATAGCAATCAGCCCCAGCATTTT. It translates to CASSPRPFGTGNSNQPQHF. Based on the CDR3 plus reference TRBV5-4 and TRBJ1-5, the full variable domain is ETGVTQSPTHLIKTRGQQVTLRCSSQSGHNTVSWYQQALGQGPQFIFQYYREEENGRGNFPPRFSGLQFPNYSSELNVNALELDDSALYLCASSPRPFGTGNSNQPQHFGDGTRLSIL.

The V gene is TRBV28, the J gene TRBJ1-2; D unclear. The CDR3 sequence is 13 residues long. Trimming left V 3 bases short and J 4 bases short, with 9 bases between. CDR1 is MDHEN and CDR2 is SYDVKM in the germline V gene. CDR3 in amino acids: CASSLGVTYGYTF. As DNA, the CDR3 is TGTGCCAGCAGTTTGGGCGTCACCTATGGCTACACCTTC.

This chain connects TRBV5-1 to TRBJ2-2; TRBD2 might be the D (5 bases). This CDR3 region has 16 residues. Trimming took 0 bases from V and 0 from J, leaving 9 bases between them. The germline CDR1 and CDR2 sequences are SGHRS and YFSETQ. CDR3 nucleotide sequence: TGCGCCAGCAGCTTGGACCCAGCGGCGAACACCGGGGAGCTGTTTTTT. This codes for CASSLDPAANTGELFF.

The chain joins TRBV4-2 to TRBJ2-3, with 8 bases lining up with TRBD2. Germline V gives CDR1 LGHNA, CDR2 YNFKEQ. The CDR3 is made up of 16 amino acids. The V and J ends lost 3 bases and 3 bases, in that order; junction bases with no gene match: 8. Here the CDR3 reads CASSQGLSGRTDTQYF. The CDR3 nucleotides read TGTGCCAGCAGCCAGGGTTTAAGCGGGAGAACAGATACGCAGTATTTT.

This chain links TRBV7-9 with TRBJ1-2, with D maybe TRBD1 (5 bases). The CDR3 is 14 residues long. Germline CDR1 SEHNR, CDR2 FQNEAQ (reference sequence). Trimming removed 0 bases from V and 8 bases from J, with 13 bases in between. The CDR3 DNA follows: TGTGCCAGCAGCTTAGCAGCAGGGACTCAAGGCTACACCTTC. Protein: CASSLAAGTQGYTF. The variable domain in full, completed from reference TRBV7-9 and TRBJ1-2, reads DTGVSQNPRHKITKRGQNVTFRCDPISEHNRLYWYRQTLGQGPEFLTYFQNEAQLEKSRLLSDRFSAERPKGSFSTLEIQRTEQGDSAMYLCASSLAAGTQGYTFGSGTRLTVV.

V is TRBV29-1 and J is TRBJ1-3; D is uncertain. Germline lookup yields CDR1 SQVTM and CDR2 ANQGSEA. The CDR3 is made up of 12 amino acids. Trimming stripped 6 bases from V and 0 bases from J, with 6 bases between. The CDR3 sequence is CSVRSSGNTIYF. In DNA, the CDR3 is TGCAGCGTAAGGAGCTCTGGAAACACCATATATTTT.

This sequence joins TRBV30 and TRBJ1-1; TRBD1 matches 8 bases. Germline V gene lookup returns CDR1 GTSNPN and CDR2 SVGIG (reference sequence). Trimming took 0 bases from V and 4 from J; bases not matched to a gene: 16. The CDR3 length is 18 residues. Here the CDR3 DNA reads TGTGCCTGGAGTGTCCGGTACCAGGACAGGGTCCCTCCCACTGAAGCTTTCTTT. Translating it yields CAWSVRYQDRVPPTEAFF.

The chain carries TRBV2 and TRBJ1-4; 8 nucleotides agree with TRBD1. Germline V gene sequence: CDR1 SNHLY, CDR2 FYNNEI. V was pared by 7 bases and J by 4 bases, with 5 bases of the junction left unmatched. The CDR3 is 14 amino acids. As DNA, the CDR3 is TGTGCCAGCATATCTGGACAGGGTAATGAAAAACTGTTTTTT. Its protein product is CASISGQGNEKLFF.

The chain recombines TRBV6-5 with TRBJ1-5; 8 nucleotides agree with TRBD1. CDR1 is MNHEY, CDR2 SVGAGI, per germline. This CDR3 is 15 amino acids long. After removal of 6 bases from V and 5 bases from J, the junction contained 9 bases not matched to a gene. DNA for the CDR3: TGTGCCAGCAGAGCAGCAGGGGGCAGGCATCAGCCCCAGCATTTT. Its protein product is CASRAAGGRHQPQHF.

The rearrangement links TRBV7-6 to TRBJ1-2; 8 nucleotides align to TRBD1. V lost 6 bases and J lost 3; bases outside the gene matches: 3. CDR3 length equals 13 residues. Germline V gene sequence: CDR1 SGHVS, CDR2 FNYEAQ. This chain's CDR3 is CASSSGGYYGYTF. The CDR3 coding sequence is TGTGCCAGCAGTTCAGGGGGCTACTATGGCTACACCTTC. Based on the CDR3 plus reference TRBV7-6 and TRBJ1-2, the full variable domain is GAGVSQSPRYKVTKRGQDVALRCDPISGHVSLYWYRQALGQGPEFLTYFNYEAQQDKSGLPNDRFSAERPEGSISTLTIQRTEQRDSAMYRCASSSGGYYGYTFGSGTRLTVV.

The V call is TRBV2, the J call TRBJ2-7, with TRBD1 matching 9 bases. Trimming at V came to 7 bases and at J to 3 bases, leaving 7 bases not matched to a gene. This CDR3 has 14 residues. Germline V gives CDR1 SNHLY, CDR2 FYNNEI. The CDR3 reads CASKGDRAYYEQYF. CDR3 sequence (DNA): TGTGCCAGCAAAGGGGACAGGGCCTACTACGAGCAGTACTTC.

The chain employs TRBV5-6 and TRBJ1-1, with TRBD1 as a possible D gene (5 bases). Trimming took 5 bases from V and 1 from J, leaving 15 bases between them. CDR1 is SGHDT and CDR2 is YYEEEE in the germline V gene. The CDR3 runs 15 residues. CDR3 sequence (DNA): TGTGCCAGCAGTTCCCTAGGACACGCGAACACTGAAGCTTTCTTT. It encodes CASSSLGHANTEAFF.

The rearrangement links TRBV6-1 to TRBJ2-1; 8 nucleotides agree with TRBD2. In germline, CDR1 is MNHNS, CDR2 SASEGT. This CDR3 has 14 residues. Germline trimming cut 10 bases from V and 1 base from J; bases unmatched to any gene: 6. The CDR3 here is CATGGVGSYNEQFF. CDR3 sequence (DNA): TGTGCCACGGGAGGGGTAGGGTCCTACAATGAGCAGTTCTTC.

The chain employs TRBV6-1 and TRBJ1-5, with D maybe TRBD1 (5 bases). Looked up from germline, CDR1 is MNHNS and CDR2 is SASEGT. The CDR3 has 15 amino acids. V shed 5 bases and J shed 5 bases, with 16 bases lying between them. The CDR3 sequence: CASSQKGSAYQPQHF. The CDR3 DNA sequence: TGTGCCAGCAGTCAAAAGGGGTCGGCCTATCAGCCCCAGCATTTT.

With respect to this clone: One end of the junction does not line up with germline, which may come from a read error. V usage is TRBV7-9 and J usage is TRBJ2-7; D may be TRBD1 (5 bases). Germline lookup yields CDR1 SEHNR and CDR2 FQNEAQ (reference sequence). The CDR3 runs 12 residues. CDR3 in amino acids: CASSLELGRVRF. Here the CDR3 DNA reads TGTGCCAGCAGCTTAGAACTGGGCAGGGTAAGATTC.